One and the same sample provided the 18 T cell receptor beta chains below, sequenced in a study of T cell responses to AZD1222 COVID-19 vaccine. Clones were read by immunoSEQ multiplex PCR, and TCRdb kept only the in-frame ones, dropping some. The sample lists some 170,000 clones, approximately 90% occurring once. Sequencing used peripheral blood, obtained 28 days after the second dose of the MenACWY control vaccine. The origin of the receptors is an adult who received the MenACWY meningococcal vaccine as a control.

The chain recombines TRBV15 with TRBJ1-5; 7 nucleotides line up with TRBD1. V was clipped by 5 bases and J by 4 bases; unmatched bases: 5. Germline CDR1 reads LNHNV; CDR2 reads YYDKDF (reference sequence). The length of the CDR3 is 14 residues. The CDR3 sequence: CATSLGDRNQPQHF. The CDR3 bases are TGTGCCACCAGCCTTGGGGACAGAAATCAGCCCCAGCATTTT.

The chain uses TRBV4-1 and TRBJ2-7; 12 bases are a match to TRBD2. This CDR3 has 17 amino acids. Germline V gene data show CDR1 as MGHRA and CDR2 as YSYEKL. J was trimmed by 9 bases and V by 0 bases; bases with no gene match: 12. DNA of the CDR3: TGCGCCAGCAGCCAAGATCTTTCCGCGACTAGCGGGAGACCGCAGTACTTC. Translation: CASSQDLSATSGRPQYF.

The gene calls are TRBV5-4 and TRBJ2-7; the D is unclear. This CDR3 spans 16 amino acids. Between the trimmed V and J ends, which lost 0 bases and 0 bases, there was a span of 13 bases. Germline assignment: CDR1 SGHNT and CDR2 YYREEE (reference sequence). The chain's CDR3 is CASSLVGSPSSYEQYF. The CDR3, as DNA: TGTGCCAGCAGCTTGGTTGGCAGCCCTAGCTCCTACGAGCAGTACTTC.

The chain uses TRBV19 and TRBJ1-1; D possibly corresponds to TRBD1 (6 bases). The germline gives CDR1 LNHDA, CDR2 SQIVND (reference sequence). Trimming shortened V by 3 bases and J by 1 base, and 15 bases separated the two germline ends. CDR3 length: 16 amino acids. Here the CDR3 DNA reads TGTGCCAGTAGTATTTGGCAGGGGCGGGCGAACACTGAAGCTTTCTTT. Its protein is CASSIWQGRANTEAFF.

The chain employs TRBV28 and TRBJ1-2; a weak D match, TRBD1 (5 bases). The germline gives CDR1 MDHEN, CDR2 SYDVKM. The CDR3 covers 15 residues. V was cut by 5 bases and J by 8 bases, with 21 bases left in between. The CDR3 reads CASSGGLGSLGGYTF. As DNA, the CDR3 is TGTGCCAGCAGTGGGGGATTAGGGTCCCTCGGCGGCTACACCTTC.

The chain employs TRBV9 and TRBJ1-6; 11 bases match TRBD1. The trim removed 6 bases at V and 9 bases at J, leaving 5 bases unmatched. Germline CDR1 SGDLS, CDR2 YYNGEE. CDR3 size: 14 residues. In DNA form, the CDR3 reads TGTGCCAGCACCAGGACAGGGGGCTTTTCACCCCTCCACTTT. Translation gives CASTRTGGFSPLHF.

The V call is TRBV18, the J call TRBJ1-4; D remains unclear. The CDR3 covers 15 residues. V dropped 2 bases and J dropped 0 bases, with 7 bases sitting between them. Germline V lookup: CDR1 KGHSH, CDR2 LQKENI. The chain's CDR3 is CASSPTSATNEKLFF. Here the CDR3 DNA reads TGTGCCAGCTCACCAACAAGCGCAACTAATGAAAAACTGTTTTTT.

The chain uses TRBV28 and TRBJ2-5; D gene unclear. There are 15 residues in the CDR3. Per germline, CDR1 MDHEN and CDR2 SYDVKM. Deletions cut 6 bases from V and 5 bases from J, with 19 bases between. The DNA of the CDR3 is TGTGCCAGCAGCACAGAGGCCGGCTTTTGGGAGACCCAGTACTTC. Translation: CASSTEAGFWETQYF.

This chain joins TRBV28 and TRBJ1-1, with unresolved D. Germline CDR1 reads MDHEN; CDR2 reads SYDVKM. V was trimmed by 3 bases and J by 7 bases, leaving 9 bases between them. The CDR3 spans 12 residues. The CDR3 reads CASSLETIEAFF. The CDR3 nucleotides read TGTGCCAGCAGTTTGGAGACAATTGAAGCTTTCTTT.

The V and J genes are TRBV18 and TRBJ1-5; 8 nucleotides agree with TRBD1. The V gene's germline CDR1 is KGHSH and CDR2 LQKENI. V lost 3 bases, J lost 2 bases, and 6 bases stayed unmatched. The CDR3 extends over 16 amino acids. The CDR3 spells CASSPIPGQGNQPQHF. In DNA, the CDR3 is TGTGCCAGCTCACCGATACCGGGACAGGGCAATCAGCCCCAGCATTTT.

In regard to this clone: Within the sample, other DNA sequences also encode this same CDR3. The rearrangement links TRBV4-3 to TRBJ1-2; D not certain. Germline CDR1 and CDR2: LGHNA and YSLEER. The CDR3 totals 13 residues. The germline V and J ends were trimmed by 0 bases and 4 bases, with 6 bases remaining between them. CDR3: CASSQDSSYGYTF. CDR3 in DNA: TGCGCCAGCAGCCAAGACTCTTCCTATGGCTACACCTTC.

This clone was observed a single time. The chain combines TRBV5-4 with TRBJ1-6; D is unclear. CDR3 length: 14 residues. CDR1 SGHNT and CDR2 YYREEE come from the germline V gene (reference sequence). V dropped 0 bases and J dropped 7 bases, with 8 bases sitting between them. CDR3 coding DNA: TGTGCCAGCAGCTTGGATCTGGGGAATTCACCCCTCCACTTT. This encodes CASSLDLGNSPLHF.

This clone has more than one count but fewer than ten. V usage is TRBV19 and J usage is TRBJ1-1; the D gene is possibly TRBD1 (6 bases). CDR1 is LNHDA, CDR2 SQIVND, per germline (reference sequence). The V end lost 3 bases, the J end lost 6 bases, and 14 bases lay between the germline ends. This CDR3 has 14 amino acids. CDR3 sequence reads: CASSMGGGRAEAFF. CDR3 sequence (DNA): TGTGCCAGTAGTATGGGAGGGGGGAGAGCTGAAGCTTTCTTT.

The CDR3 region has the DNA TGTGCCAGCACCCCTACTGGGCCAGACGAGCAGTACTTC. The encoded protein is CASTPTGPDEQYF. The chain uses TRBV6-5 and TRBJ2-7; no reliable D call. The V gene lost 7 bases and the J gene lost 5 bases, with 15 bases spanning the gap. The CDR3 covers 13 residues. Per germline, CDR1 MNHEY and CDR2 SVGAGI.

The V call is TRBV19, the J call TRBJ1-1, with D unclear. Germline-derived CDR1 and CDR2 are LNHDA and SQIVND (reference sequence). Trimming removed 3 bases at V and 2 bases at J, with 13 bases between. The CDR3 consists of 15 residues. The DNA of the CDR3 is TGTGCCAGTAGTATTTCCCCGACCAAAAACACTGAAGCTTTCTTT. Its translation: CASSISPTKNTEAFF.

The chain joins TRBV2 to TRBJ2-2; maybe TRBD2 (5 bases). The CDR3 loop spans 12 amino acids. Trimming shortened V by 3 bases and J by 6 bases, and 5 bases separated the two germline ends. Germline assignment: CDR1 SNHLY and CDR2 FYNNEI. CDR3 loop: CASSEGAGELFF. The CDR3 coding sequence is TGTGCCAGCAGTGAGGGAGCCGGGGAGCTGTTTTTT.

The chain employs TRBV7-9 and TRBJ1-1; D call uncertain. The CDR3 extends over 14 amino acids. The germline V gene encodes CDR1 SEHNR and CDR2 FQNEAQ (reference sequence). Trimming left V 5 bases short and J 1 base short, with 11 bases between. In DNA form, the CDR3 reads TGTGCCAGCAGCCCCCGGCCAAAGAACACTGAAGCTTTCTTT. Translation: CASSPRPKNTEAFF. Full variable domain (remainder filled in from reference TRBV7-9 and TRBJ1-1): DTGVSQNPRHKITKRGQNVTFRCDPISEHNRLYWYRQTLGQGPEFLTYFQNEAQLEKSRLLSDRFSAERPKGSFSTLEIQRTEQGDSAMYLCASSPRPKNTEAFFGQGTRLTVV.

This clone was detected only once. The genes are TRBV12-5 and TRBJ1-1; D unresolved. The V end was cut by 3 bases, the J end by 0 bases, with 5 bases between. This CDR3 has 13 amino acids. CDR1 and CDR2 from the germline V gene are LGHNT and FRNRAP. CDR3 region: CASGLTVNTEAFF. CDR3 nucleotide sequence: TGTGCTAGTGGTTTAACCGTGAACACTGAAGCTTTCTTT.